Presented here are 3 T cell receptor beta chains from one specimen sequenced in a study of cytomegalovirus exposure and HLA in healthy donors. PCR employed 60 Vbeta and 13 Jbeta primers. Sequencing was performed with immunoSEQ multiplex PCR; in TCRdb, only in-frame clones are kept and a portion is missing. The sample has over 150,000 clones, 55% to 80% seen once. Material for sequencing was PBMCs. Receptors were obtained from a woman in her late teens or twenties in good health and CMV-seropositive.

CDR3 coding DNA: TGTGCCAGCAGTGAAGTGAGACAGGGAAGCGAGCAGTACTTC. Encoded protein: CASSEVRQGSEQYF. V gene TRBV6-1 combines with J gene TRBJ2-7, with TRBD1 matching 7 bases. V shed 1 base, J shed 6 bases, and the junction held 6 bases outside the gene matches. This CDR3 comprises 14 residues. Germline V gene sequence: CDR1 MNHNS, CDR2 SASEGT.

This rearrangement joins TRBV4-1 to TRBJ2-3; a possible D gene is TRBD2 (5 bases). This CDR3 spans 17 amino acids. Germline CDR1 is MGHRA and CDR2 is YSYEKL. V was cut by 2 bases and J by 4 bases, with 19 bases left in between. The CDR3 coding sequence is TGCGCCAGCAGCCAACACGACATCGGACTTCGGGCAGATACGCAGTATTTT. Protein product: CASSQHDIGLRADTQYF.

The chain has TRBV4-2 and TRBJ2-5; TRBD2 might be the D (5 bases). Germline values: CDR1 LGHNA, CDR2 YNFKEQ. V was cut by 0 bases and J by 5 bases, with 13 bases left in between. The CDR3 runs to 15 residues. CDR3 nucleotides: TGTGCCAGCAGCCAAGATGGAACTAGTAGCGAGACCCAGTACTTC. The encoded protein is CASSQDGTSSETQYF.